The 9 T cell receptor beta chains reported below all come from one sample, sequenced in a study of T cell responses to AZD1222 COVID-19 vaccine. Sequencing used immunoSEQ multiplex PCR; TCRdb keeps in-frame clones, though not all of them. The sample yields under 200,000 clones, 90% seen once. This material consisted of peripheral blood, taken on day 0 of AZD1222 vaccination. Source of these receptors: an adult in good health.

V usage is TRBV2 and J usage is TRBJ1-1; no reliable D call. With 6 bases removed from V and 0 bases from J, the gap between germline ends came to 5 bases. The CDR3 runs 12 residues. The germline gives CDR1 SNHLY, CDR2 FYNNEI. In DNA, the CDR3 is TGTGCCAGCAGATGGGTGAACACTGAAGCTTTCTTT. Translation gives CASRWVNTEAFF.

In DNA, the CDR3 is TGTGCCAGCAGCTTGGATGCAGGCGGTCAGCCCCAGCATTTT. It specifies CASSLDAGGQPQHF. The chain uses TRBV5-6 and TRBJ1-5; no reliable D call. CDR1 SGHDT and CDR2 YYEEEE come from the germline V gene. The CDR3 contains 14 residues. The germline V and J ends were trimmed by 0 bases and 6 bases, with 10 bases remaining between them.

This chain joins TRBV5-6 and TRBJ1-4; 8 nucleotides align to TRBD1. Germline assignment: CDR1 SGHDT and CDR2 YYEEEE. The trim removed 3 bases at V and 7 bases at J, leaving 14 bases unmatched. The CDR3 extends over 17 amino acids. The DNA of the CDR3 is TGTGCCAGCAGCTCTTACTTTGGACAGGGATCAATTGAAAAACTGTTTTTT. It translates to CASSSYFGQGSIEKLFF.

The chain uses TRBV4-1 and TRBJ2-7, with D unclear. CDR1 and CDR2 from the germline V gene are MGHRA and YSYEKL. The CDR3 is made up of 14 amino acids. V was cut by 0 bases and J by 13 bases, with 19 bases left in between. The CDR3 is CASSQEGFETSQYF. The CDR3, as DNA: TGCGCCAGCAGCCAAGAAGGGTTTGAAACCTCCCAATACTTC.

As regards this clone: One end of the junction varies from germline; a read error may be responsible. This chain uses TRBV4-3 with TRBJ2-5, with D perhaps TRBD2 (6 bases). The CDR3 loop spans 13 amino acids. Germline V gene sequence: CDR1 LGHNA, CDR2 YSLEER. This chain's CDR3 is CASSQDEAGPVDF. CDR3 DNA: TGCGCCAGCAGCCAAGATGAAGCGGGCCCAGTGGACTTC.

The genes are TRBV27 and TRBJ2-7, with 9 bases that match TRBD2. Germline assignment: CDR1 MNHEY and CDR2 SMNVEV (reference sequence). The length of the CDR3 is 15 residues. Germline trimming cut 5 bases from V and 2 bases from J; bases unmatched to any gene: 7. The CDR3 sequence: CASSRPGTSTYEQYF. The CDR3 DNA follows: TGTGCCAGCAGTCGCCCCGGGACTAGCACCTACGAGCAGTACTTC.

CDR3 nucleotides: TGTGCCAGCAGCCCCTCCTCAAGGGTCTTTTCAACTAATGAAAAACTGTTTTTT. Its translation: CASSPSSRVFSTNEKLFF. The chain is built from TRBV28 and TRBJ1-4; D is uncertain. The CDR3 has 18 amino acids. CDR1 MDHEN and CDR2 SYDVKM come from the germline V gene. Trimming took 6 bases from V and 0 from J, leaving 20 bases between them.

This chain connects TRBV2 to TRBJ1-1, with D hard to call. Trimming removed 6 bases from V and 7 bases from J, with 18 bases in between. Germline lookup yields CDR1 SNHLY and CDR2 FYNNEI. The CDR3 is 14 amino acids. The CDR3 loop reads CASRSQGPSLEAFF. CDR3 DNA sequence: TGTGCCAGCAGATCACAAGGCCCGTCACTTGAAGCTTTCTTT. The whole variable domain, filled in from reference TRBV2 and TRBJ1-1, reads EPEVTQTPSHQVTQMGQEVILRCVPISNHLYFYWYRQILGQKVEFLVSFYNNEISEKSEIFDDQFSVERPDGSNFTLKIRSTKLEDSAMYFCASRSQGPSLEAFFGQGTRLTVV.

The chain is built from TRBV24-1 and TRBJ1-5; 7 bases map to TRBD1. V shed 10 bases and J 4 bases; nucleotides not matched to a gene: 6. The CDR3 spans 13 residues. From germline, CDR1 is KGHDR and CDR2 SFDVKD. DNA for the CDR3: TGTGCCACAAACCGGGACAGTAATCAGCCCCAGCATTTT. It codes for CATNRDSNQPQHF.